This T cell receptor beta chain was sequenced in a study of CD8 T cells in Susac syndrome. Looking at the study overall: Blood was drawn from Susac syndrome patients while they were therapy-naive, on corticosteroids, or on intravenous immunoglobulin alone.

RNA amounts of roughly 0.45 to 1 ug underwent reverse transcription with random hexamers. One entry per CDR3 protein results from TCRdb running MiXCR on the immunoSEQ multiplex PCR reads. The repertoire consists of some 130,000 distinct CDR3 sequences, with roughly 94% occurring once and the leading ten covering roughly 0.2%. CDR3 length: 14 amino acids. In germline, CDR1 is MNHEY, CDR2 SVGAGI. The junction had 6 bases not matched to a gene; V was cut back by 7 bases and J by 4 bases. This TCR came from a human donor with Susac syndrome. The rearrangement joins TRBV6-5 to TRBJ2-7; 11 bases are shared with TRBD1. Sequenced material: CD8+ T cells from PBMCs. CDR3 bases: TGTGCCAGCAAGGGGGGGACAGGGGGGTACGAGCAGTACTTC. Protein sequence: CASKGGTGGYEQYF.